This T cell receptor (beta chain) was identified during a study of cytomegalovirus exposure and HLA in healthy donors. Amplification used 60 Vbeta primers and 13 Jbeta primers. The protocol was immunoSEQ multiplex PCR, while the TCRdb copy is restricted to in-frame clones and leaves out a portion. The table records tens of thousands of clones, roughly 80% of them present only once. Study results and caveats: It was 150 to 200 TCR beta chains that were listed as cytomegalovirus-associated.

Germline V gene lookup returns CDR1 GTSNPN and CDR2 SVGIG (reference sequence). The CDR3 contains 16 residues. The V and J ends lost 3 bases and 4 bases, in that order; junction bases with no gene match: 10. Nominal health characterized the donors when sampled, though unrecorded immune exposures were likely. This clone was detected only a few times. Its antigen is undetermined. The sequence was obtained from a woman aged 40-49 years in good health and CMV-seropositive. The sample comprised PBMCs. This chain links TRBV30 with TRBJ2-3; 10 nucleotides match TRBD2. CDR3 in DNA: TGTGCCTGGAGCAGGAGGCCTAGCGGGGGCTCAGATACGCAGTATTTT. Translating it yields CAWSRRPSGGSDTQYF.